What follows describes a single T cell receptor (beta chain). The CDR3 runs to 15 residues. Germline CDR1 reads LNHDA; CDR2 reads SQIVND (reference sequence). The junction had 7 bases not matched to a gene; V was cut back by 3 bases and J by 5 bases. These data are taken from a study of T cell responses to AZD1222 COVID-19 vaccine. Method: immunoSEQ multiplex PCR; TCRdb's copy keeps in-frame clones and lacks some. The sample carries roughly 100,000 clones, over 75% recorded once. This receptor was taken from an adult in good health. V usage is TRBV19 and J usage is TRBJ2-5, with 9 bases fitting TRBD1. This specimen was peripheral blood, taken on day 0 of AZD1222 vaccination. Here the CDR3 reads CASSIGGTGMETQYF. CDR3 coding DNA: TGTGCCAGTAGTATTGGCGGGACAGGGATGGAGACCCAGTACTTC.